The subject of this entry is one T cell receptor (beta chain). The data are from a study of type 1 regulatory T cells. At the level of the study: This in vitro CD4 product, T-allo10, is enriched for Tr1 cells and alloantigen-specific.

V was clipped by 0 bases and J by 6 bases, with 11 bases between them. Germline V gives CDR1 SGHTA, CDR2 FQGNSA. This CDR3 is built from 15 residues. TCRdb independently ran MiXCR on the reads; one entry per CDR3 protein. The table lists about 100,000 distinct CDR3 sequences, roughly 28% of them singletons, with less than 2.5% in the top ten. The sequenced material came from CD4+ T cells, either the whole sample or a sorted fraction (not recorded which). This TCR was recovered from a human donor in good health. V usage is TRBV7-2 and J usage is TRBJ2-2, with D unresolved. As DNA, the CDR3 is TGTGCCAGCAGCTTAGCGCCTCTTGCGGCCGGGGAGCTGTTTTTT. The encoded protein is CASSLAPLAAGELFF.